The 30 T cell receptor beta chains in this list originate from one sample, sequenced in a study of T-cell reconstitution after alpha-beta-depleted transplantation in children. Unique molecular identifiers were used in preparing the TCRbeta library. TCRdb re-derived calls from the PCR reads in MiXCR, one entry per CDR3 protein. Among roughly 610,000 distinct CDR3 sequences listed, roughly a tenth were seen once. This specimen consisted of PBMCs from the stem cell graft donor, obtained from the stem cell graft. Receptors were obtained from a human donor who donated a stem cell graft to a child with acute myeloid leukemia.

In this sample, this clonotype turned up many times. This chain connects TRBV20-1 to TRBJ1-5; D unclear. V was pared by 1 base and J by 5 bases, with 6 bases between. CDR3 length equals 12 residues. Germline V gene lookup returns CDR1 DFQATT and CDR2 SNEGSKA (reference sequence). Here the CDR3 DNA reads TGCAGTGCTAGAGGGAACGATCAGCCCCAGCATTTT. Translated: CSARGNDQPQHF.

The V gene is TRBV11-3, the J gene TRBJ2-1; tentative D call: TRBD2 (6 bases). V lost 5 bases to trimming and J lost 6 bases, with 11 bases between them. Per germline, CDR1 SGHNT and CDR2 YENEEA. The CDR3 is made up of 13 amino acids. The DNA of the CDR3 is TGTGCCAGCAGCCCCGCGGGGCTCAATGAGCAGTTCTTC. It translates to CASSPAGLNEQFF.

This clonotype was counted only a few times. The V gene is TRBV5-1, the J gene TRBJ2-7; possibly TRBD1 or TRBD2 for D (5 bases each). Trimming cost V 4 bases and J 10 bases, with 12 bases left between them. The CDR3 consists of 11 residues. Looked up from germline, CDR1 is SGHRS and CDR2 is YFSETQ. CDR3 sequence (DNA): TGCGCCAGCAGCACCTCGGGACCACAGTACTTC. Translation gives CASSTSGPQYF.

This clonotype was seen a handful of times. The DNA of the CDR3 is TGTGCCAGCAGCCAAGATGATGGGACAGGGTCCTACGAGCAGTACTTC. It encodes CASSQDDGTGSYEQYF. The chain employs TRBV3-1 and TRBJ2-7; 9 positions agree with TRBD1. The germline V gene has CDR1 LGHDT and CDR2 YNNKEL (reference sequence). There are 16 residues in the CDR3. Losses at the gene ends were 0 bases for V and 1 base for J; bases not matched to a gene: 4.

In its sample, this clonotype was seen many times. This chain links TRBV7-9 with TRBJ2-7; 7 nucleotides agree with TRBD1. The CDR3 is made up of 15 amino acids. The V gene's germline CDR1 is SEHNR and CDR2 FQNEAQ (reference sequence). J lost 2 bases, V lost 4 bases, and 8 bases had no gene match. CDR3 region: CASSSPDRFPYEQYF. The CDR3 DNA reads TGTGCCAGCAGCTCCCCGGACAGGTTTCCCTACGAGCAGTACTTC.

This clonotype was seen many times. V is TRBV5-6 and J is TRBJ1-1; TRBD1 matches at 11 bases. Germline V CDR1 and CDR2: SGHDT, YYEEEE. The CDR3 covers 15 residues. J lost 4 bases, V lost 4 bases, and 6 bases had no gene match. This chain's CDR3 is CASSLSGTGGTEAFF. As DNA, the CDR3 is TGTGCCAGCAGCCTGTCCGGGACAGGGGGCACTGAAGCTTTCTTT.

The sample holds a few counts of this clonotype. The chain carries TRBV9 and TRBJ2-3; unclear D gene. The germline CDR1 and CDR2 sequences are SGDLS and YYNGEE. The CDR3 is 14 amino acids. V lost 2 bases and J 0 bases, leaving 7 bases between the germline ends. CDR3 in DNA: TGTGCCAGCAGCGTTGGACCGAGCACAGATACGCAGTATTTT. It encodes CASSVGPSTDTQYF.

In this sample, this clonotype turned up many times. This chain links TRBV12-3 or TRBV12-4 with TRBJ1-1; the D is unclear. CDR3 size: 13 residues. The V gene lost 6 bases and the J gene lost 6 bases, with 14 bases spanning the gap. The CDR3 sequence: CASRGYERPEAFF. CDR3 bases: TGTGCCAGCAGAGGATACGAACGGCCTGAAGCTTTCTTT.

This clonotype has only a few counts. The chain is built from TRBV7-4 and TRBJ2-7; D not certain. V lost 7 bases to trimming and J lost 4 bases, with 20 bases between them. This CDR3 contains 15 residues. Per germline, CDR1 SGHVT and CDR2 SQSDAQ. The CDR3 bases are TGTGCCAGCACCAGGTGGGCCTGGCTGTTGTACGAGCAGTACTTC. Amino acids: CASTRWAWLLYEQYF.

This clonotype occurred many times. The genes are TRBV7-6 and TRBJ2-3, with TRBD2 matching 8 bases. This CDR3 spans 20 amino acids. CDR1 and CDR2 from the germline V gene are SGHVS and FNYEAQ. J was trimmed by 0 bases and V by 3 bases; bases with no gene match: 17. The CDR3 DNA is TGTGCCAGCAGCTTCCCCGGTACCTCACTAGCGGACCTTAGCACAGATACGCAGTATTTT. Translated, it gives CASSFPGTSLADLSTDTQYF.

Comments on this clonotype: This may come from a read error, since a much larger clone is one base off. The V gene is TRBV2, the J gene TRBJ2-1, with a possible D match to TRBD2 (5 bases). The germline gives CDR1 SNHLY, CDR2 FYNNEI. This CDR3 contains 15 residues. CDR3 sequence reads: CASSETRNPYNERFF. The CDR3 DNA sequence: TGTGCCAGCAGCGAAACTAGGAATCCCTACAATGAGCGGTTCTTC. Filled out from reference TRBV2 and TRBJ2-1, the complete variable domain reads EPEVTQTPSHQVTQMGQEVILRCVPISNHLYFYWYRQILGQKVEFLVSFYNNEISEKSEIFDDQFSVERPDGSNFTLKIRSTKLEDSAMYFCASSETRNPYNERFFGPGTRLTVL.

At least ten counts were recorded for this clonotype. Germline is not matched at one junction end, which may reflect a read error. The genes are TRBV20-1 and TRBJ2-6, with 8 positions matching TRBD2. CDR1 is DFQATT and CDR2 is SNEGSKA in the germline V gene (reference sequence). The CDR3 runs 16 residues. This chain's CDR3 is CSASTGGSSGANILTF. As DNA, the CDR3 is TGCAGTGCCTCGACGGGGGGGAGCTCTGGGGCCAACATCCTGACTTTC.

The sample holds a few counts of this clonotype. The chain joins TRBV24-1 to TRBJ2-3; 13 bases are a match to TRBD2. In germline, CDR1 is KGHDR, CDR2 SFDVKD. The CDR3 covers 17 residues. V dropped 1 base and J dropped 4; count of bases not matched to a gene: 4. This CDR3 is CATSDFGLAGVSDTQYF. CDR3 nucleotides: TGTGCCACCAGTGATTTCGGACTAGCGGGAGTTTCAGATACGCAGTATTTT.

A few counts support this clonotype. The chain joins TRBV15 to TRBJ1-1; TRBD1 agrees at 7 bases. CDR1 is LNHNV and CDR2 is YYDKDF in the germline V gene (reference sequence). Losses at the gene ends were 0 bases for V and 4 bases for J; bases not matched to a gene: 5. This CDR3 spans 15 amino acids. CDR3 region: CATSRETQGLTEAFF. CDR3 bases: TGTGCCACCAGCAGAGAGACACAGGGGCTCACTGAAGCTTTCTTT.

The gene calls are TRBV11-1 and TRBJ2-7, with 15 bases aligning to TRBD2. CDR3 length equals 19 residues. The V and J ends lost 8 bases and 7 bases, in that order; junction bases with no gene match: 21. Germline values: CDR1 SGHAT, CDR2 FQDESV (reference sequence). CDR3 residues: CASGFEPGLAGGKAREQYF. CDR3 nucleotide sequence: TGTGCCAGCGGTTTCGAACCGGGACTAGCGGGAGGAAAGGCGAGGGAGCAGTACTTC.

This clonotype was counted a few times. The rearrangement joins TRBV7-2 to TRBJ2-7; the D gene is possibly TRBD2 (5 bases). Trimming pared 5 bases from V and 6 bases from J, leaving 17 bases between. CDR1 is SGHTA and CDR2 is FQGNSA in the germline V gene. This CDR3 spans 14 amino acids. The CDR3 sequence: CASSMDPARGEQYF. In nucleotides, the CDR3 is TGTGCCAGCAGCATGGACCCCGCCCGGGGCGAGCAGTACTTC.

This clonotype appeared a few times. CDR3 protein: CASSYLISEESRQYF. The DNA of the CDR3 is TGTGCCAGCAGTTACTTGATTTCGGAAGAATCCAGGCAGTATTTT. The gene calls are TRBV28 and TRBJ2-3, with D uncertain. The CDR3 has 15 residues. Trimming pared 4 bases from V and 11 bases from J, leaving 22 bases between. Germline V gives CDR1 MDHEN, CDR2 SYDVKM. The full variable domain, with the rest looked up from reference TRBV28 and TRBJ2-3, is DVKVTQSSRYLVKRTGEKVFLECVQDMDHENMFWYRQDPGLGLRLIYFSYDVKMKEKGDIPEGYSVSREKKERFSLILESASTNQTSMYLCASSYLISEESRQYFGPGTRLTVL.

There are a few counts of this clonotype. V and J are TRBV28 and TRBJ2-1, with 10 positions matching TRBD2. In germline, CDR1 is MDHEN, CDR2 SYDVKM. This CDR3 has 17 residues. The trim removed 8 bases at V and 4 bases at J, leaving 14 bases unmatched. The CDR3 region has the DNA TGTGCCAGCGTCGATAGCGGGAGGAGTCTTTCGTACAATGAGCAGTTCTTC. Its protein product is CASVDSGRSLSYNEQFF. The whole variable domain, filled in from reference TRBV28 and TRBJ2-1, reads DVKVTQSSRYLVKRTGEKVFLECVQDMDHENMFWYRQDPGLGLRLIYFSYDVKMKEKGDIPEGYSVSREKKERFSLILESASTNQTSMYLCASVDSGRSLSYNEQFFGPGTRLTVL.

This clonotype was observed a few times. The V call is TRBV19, the J call TRBJ1-1; tentative D call: TRBD1 (5 bases). V lost 7 bases and J lost 5, with 17 bases in between. Germline CDR1 LNHDA, CDR2 SQIVND (reference sequence). This CDR3 is built from 14 residues. CDR3 in amino acids: CASTEGGAWTEAFF. The CDR3 DNA reads TGTGCCAGTACCGAAGGCGGGGCCTGGACTGAAGCTTTCTTT.

The gene calls are TRBV4-3 and TRBJ2-2; 12 bases map to TRBD2. V gave up 0 bases and J gave up 4 bases; unmatched junction bases: 3. The germline V gene has CDR1 LGHNA and CDR2 YSLEER. The CDR3 runs 17 residues. The CDR3 coding sequence is TGCGCCAGCAGCCAAGAGCTAGCGGGAGGGGGCACCGGGGAGCTGTTTTTT. Its translation is CASSQELAGGGTGELFF.

This clonotype showed up many times. The V gene is TRBV6-1, the J gene TRBJ2-7; D tentatively reads TRBD1 or TRBD2 (5 bases each). Germline values: CDR1 MNHNS, CDR2 SASEGT. This CDR3 region has 14 residues. V dropped 6 bases and J dropped 0 bases, with 12 bases sitting between them. The CDR3 loop reads CASRRDGYSYEQYF. CDR3 DNA sequence: TGTGCCAGCAGACGGGACGGCTACTCCTACGAGCAGTACTTC.

This clonotype was found a few times. A much larger clonotype is one base distant, so this may be a read error. The chain couples TRBV7-9 to TRBJ2-2; maybe TRBD2 (5 bases). This CDR3 spans 14 amino acids. From germline, CDR1 is SEHNR and CDR2 FQNEAQ (reference sequence). Trimming pared 5 bases from V and 2 bases from J, leaving 9 bases between. CDR3 in amino acids: CASSHAGNTGELFF. As DNA, the CDR3 is TGTGCCAGCAGCCACGCGGGTAACACCGGGGAGCTGTTTTTT.

The chain links TRBV12-3 or TRBV12-4 to TRBJ2-1; D is perhaps TRBD1 (5 bases). This CDR3 has 15 amino acids. Between the trimmed V and J ends, which lost 8 bases and 2 bases, there was a span of 16 bases. The CDR3 DNA follows: TGTGCCAGCGGCCCGACATCAGGGACCTACAATGAGCAGTTCTTC. Its translation: CASGPTSGTYNEQFF.

The V gene is TRBV20-1, the J gene TRBJ2-3; maybe TRBD1 (6 bases). The CDR3 covers 15 residues. Germline V lookup: CDR1 DFQATT, CDR2 SNEGSKA (reference sequence). V was cut by 1 base and J by 1 base, with 12 bases left in between. The CDR3 bases are TGCAGTGCTAGAGCTATGGCAGGGGGCACAGATACGCAGTATTTT. It yields the protein CSARAMAGGTDTQYF.

V gene TRBV3-1 combines with J gene TRBJ1-5; possible D gene TRBD1, 5 bases. V was pared by 3 bases and J by 7 bases, with 13 bases between. Germline CDR1 and CDR2: LGHDT and YNNKEL (reference sequence). The CDR3 has 14 amino acids. The CDR3 is CASSHTGPGQPQHF. CDR3 in DNA: TGTGCCAGCAGCCATACGGGGCCGGGACAGCCCCAGCATTTT.

A word on this clonotype: This sequence may be a read error, since a much larger clone differs from it by one base. J is TRBJ2-1 and V is TRBV7-6; 10 nucleotides align to TRBD2. The J call may be faulty, since TRBJ2-7 better matches the DNA end. The germline V gene encodes CDR1 SGHVS and CDR2 FNYEAQ. This CDR3 is 15 amino acids long. CDR3 nucleotide sequence: TGTGCCAGCAGCTTAACAGCGGGAGGGGTAAATGAGCAGTACTTC. It translates to CASSLTAGGVNEQYF.

This clonotype came up many times. The V gene is TRBV12-3 or TRBV12-4, the J gene TRBJ2-1, with 8 bases aligning to TRBD2. The CDR3 loop spans 16 amino acids. V shed 6 bases, J shed 1 base, and the junction held 8 bases outside the gene matches. CDR3 nucleotides: TGTGCCAGCAGGGGGACTAGGGCGACTTCCTACAATGAGCAGTTCTTC. As protein: CASRGTRATSYNEQFF.

The chain joins TRBV27 to TRBJ2-7; 10 nucleotides align to TRBD2. The CDR3 runs 17 residues. The V segment lost 0 bases and the J segment 2 bases; nucleotides outside the gene matches: 7. The germline V gene has CDR1 MNHEY and CDR2 SMNVEV (reference sequence). In DNA form, the CDR3 reads TGTGCCAGCAGTTTATCTCCTGGGACTAGCGATCCCTACGAGCAGTACTTC. It codes for CASSLSPGTSDPYEQYF.

This clonotype turned up a few times. This chain connects TRBV2 to TRBJ2-1, with D perhaps TRBD2 (6 bases). Germline V gene data show CDR1 as SNHLY and CDR2 as FYNNEI. Trimming took off 0 bases at V and 12 bases at J, with 15 bases between the two ends. The CDR3 is 14 residues long. CDR3 in amino acids: CASSEAPTSTRQFF. The CDR3 nucleotides read TGTGCCAGCAGTGAAGCCCCCACTAGCACCCGGCAGTTCTTC.

V usage is TRBV7-2 and J usage is TRBJ2-3; a possible D gene is TRBD2 (5 bases). The CDR3 runs to 17 residues. V was pared by 0 bases and J by 0 bases, with 13 bases between. CDR1 is SGHTA, CDR2 FQGNSA, per germline. Written as DNA, the CDR3 is TGTGCCAGCAGCTTAGCGAGGCTAGCACCTAGCACAGATACGCAGTATTTT. It specifies CASSLARLAPSTDTQYF.